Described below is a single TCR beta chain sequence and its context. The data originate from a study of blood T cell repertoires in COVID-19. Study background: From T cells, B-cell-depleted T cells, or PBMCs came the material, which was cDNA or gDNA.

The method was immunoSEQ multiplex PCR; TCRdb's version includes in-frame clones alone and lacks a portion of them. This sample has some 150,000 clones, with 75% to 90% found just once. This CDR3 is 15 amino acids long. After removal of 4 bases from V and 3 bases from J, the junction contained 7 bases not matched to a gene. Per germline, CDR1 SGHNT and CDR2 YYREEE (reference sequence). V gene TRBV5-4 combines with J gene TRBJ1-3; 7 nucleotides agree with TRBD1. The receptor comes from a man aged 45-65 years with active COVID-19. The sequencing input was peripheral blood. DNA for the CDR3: TGTGCCAGCAGCCACGAAGGGACAGTTGGAAACACCATATATTTT. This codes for CASSHEGTVGNTIYF. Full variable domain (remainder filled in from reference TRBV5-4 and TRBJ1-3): ETGVTQSPTHLIKTRGQQVTLRCSSQSGHNTVSWYQQALGQGPQFIFQYYREEENGRGNFPPRFSGLQFPNYSSELNVNALELDDSALYLCASSHEGTVGNTIYFGEGSWLTVV.